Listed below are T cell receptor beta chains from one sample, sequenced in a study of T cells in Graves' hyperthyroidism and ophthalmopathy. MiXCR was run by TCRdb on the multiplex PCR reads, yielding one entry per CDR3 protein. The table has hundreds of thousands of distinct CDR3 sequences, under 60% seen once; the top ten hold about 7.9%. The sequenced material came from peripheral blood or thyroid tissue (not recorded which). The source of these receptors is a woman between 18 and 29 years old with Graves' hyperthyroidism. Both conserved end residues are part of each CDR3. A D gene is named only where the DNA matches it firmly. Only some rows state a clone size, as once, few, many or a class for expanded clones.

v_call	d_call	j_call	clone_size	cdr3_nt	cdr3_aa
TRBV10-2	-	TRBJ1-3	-	TGCGCCAGCAGTGAAGTTGGGGGGAACACCATATATTTT	CASSEVGGNTIYF
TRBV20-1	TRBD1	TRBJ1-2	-	TGCAGTGCTAGAGAGGGGGACAGGGCGTCCGAGGACTACACCTTC	CSAREGDRASEDYTF
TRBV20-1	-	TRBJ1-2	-	TGCAGTGCTAGCGCTTCCTGGGGCAACAGGTTTGGCTACACCTTC	CSASASWGNRFGYTF
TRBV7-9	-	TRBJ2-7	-	TGTGCCTCTTCAGGGGGGAAGGACGAGCAGTACTTC	CASSGGKDEQYF
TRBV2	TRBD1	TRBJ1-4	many	TGTGCCAGCAGCGTACAGGGGGCGAATGAAAAACTGTTTTTT	CASSVQGANEKLFF
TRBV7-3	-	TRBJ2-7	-	TGTGCCAGCTCACCTAAGCTGGCCACGGACGAGCAGTACTTC	CASSPKLATDEQYF
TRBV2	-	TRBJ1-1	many	TGTGCCACGGACCGGGACAATGAAGCTTTCTTT	CATDRDNEAFF
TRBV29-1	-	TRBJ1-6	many	TGCAGCGTTGGCCGGGACGTTAATTCACCCCTCCACTTT	CSVGRDVNSPLHF
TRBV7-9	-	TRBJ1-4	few	TGTGCCAGCAGCCCTCCCAGGGGAAGTGAAAAACTGTTTTTT	CASSPPRGSEKLFF
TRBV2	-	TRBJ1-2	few	TGTGCCAGCAGGGGATTGACAGATCTCTATGGCTACACCTTC	CASRGLTDLYGYTF
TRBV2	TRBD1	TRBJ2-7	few	TGTGCCAGCAGTGCCGGGACAGGGACCTACGAGCAGTACTTC	CASSAGTGTYEQYF
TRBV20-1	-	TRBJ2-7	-	TGCAGTGCTAGAGAGCCGGGACTCAAGTACGAGCAGTACTTC	CSAREPGLKYEQYF
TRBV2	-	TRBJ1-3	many	TGTGCCAGCAGTGAGTTGGGGACTGGAAACACCATATATTTT	CASSELGTGNTIYF
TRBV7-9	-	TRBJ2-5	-	TGTGCCAGCAGCTTAGTTCTGGCTTCGGAGACCCAGTACTTC	CASSLVLASETQYF
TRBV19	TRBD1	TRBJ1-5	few	TGTGCCAGTAGTATGGCGACAGGGTGGAATCAGCCCCAGCATTTT	CASSMATGWNQPQHF
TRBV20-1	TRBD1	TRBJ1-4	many	TGCAGTGCTAGAGACGTCCGGGACAGGTATACTGAAAAACTGTTTTTT	CSARDVRDRYTEKLFF
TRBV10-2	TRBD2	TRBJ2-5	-	TGCGCCAGCAGACCTGGGACTAGAGGACAAGAGACCCAGTACTTC	CASRPGTRGQETQYF
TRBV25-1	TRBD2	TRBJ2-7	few	TGTGCCAGCAGTGAATGGGCTAGCGGGTACGAGCAGTACTTC	CASSEWASGYEQYF
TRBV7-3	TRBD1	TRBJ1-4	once	TGTGCCAGCAGCTCCCGAAGGACAGGGGGTCCAACTAATGAAAAACTGTTTTTT	CASSSRRTGGPTNEKLFF
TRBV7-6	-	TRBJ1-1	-	TGTGCCAGCAGCCCCGGTCTCCCTCCTACCATGAACACTGAAGCTTTCTTT	CASSPGLPPTMNTEAFF
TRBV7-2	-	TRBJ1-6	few	TGTGCCAGCAGCTTGGTATTACGGAATAATTCACCCCTCCACTTT	CASSLVLRNNSPLHF
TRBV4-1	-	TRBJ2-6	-	TGCGCCAGCAGCCAACCCGGGATCACCTCCTCTGGGGCCAACGTCCTGACTTTC	CASSQPGITSSGANVLTF
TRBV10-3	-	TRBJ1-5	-	TGTGCCATCAGGGGAGCGAGCAATCAGCCCCAGCATTTT	CAIRGASNQPQHF
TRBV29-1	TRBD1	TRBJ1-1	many	TGCAGCGTTTCGGACAGGGACACTGAAGCTTTCTTT	CSVSDRDTEAFF
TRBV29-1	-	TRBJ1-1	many	TGCAGCGTTGTACAAGGGGGGGGCACTGAAGCTTTCTTT	CSVVQGGGTEAFF
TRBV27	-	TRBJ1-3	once	TGTGCCAGCAGTTTTATCGGCCTCTCTGGAAACACCATATATTTT	CASSFIGLSGNTIYF